This T cell receptor (beta chain) emerged from a study of T cell responses to AZD1222 COVID-19 vaccine. Clones were read by immunoSEQ multiplex PCR, and TCRdb kept only the in-frame ones, dropping some. This table holds 65,000 to 85,000 clones, 75% to 90% found once. V was clipped by 1 base and J by 3 bases, with 15 bases between them. The CDR3 totals 15 residues. Germline assignment: CDR1 GTSNPN and CDR2 SVGIG (reference sequence). This chain joins TRBV30 and TRBJ1-1, with D possibly being TRBD1 (5 bases). This receptor was obtained from an adult who received the AZD1222 COVID-19 vaccine. The sample consisted of peripheral blood, taken 28 days after the second AZD1222 dose. CDR3 DNA: TGTGCCTGGAGTGGAACCGGGGGGGTCTACACTGAAGCTTTCTTT. Its translation is CAWSGTGGVYTEAFF.